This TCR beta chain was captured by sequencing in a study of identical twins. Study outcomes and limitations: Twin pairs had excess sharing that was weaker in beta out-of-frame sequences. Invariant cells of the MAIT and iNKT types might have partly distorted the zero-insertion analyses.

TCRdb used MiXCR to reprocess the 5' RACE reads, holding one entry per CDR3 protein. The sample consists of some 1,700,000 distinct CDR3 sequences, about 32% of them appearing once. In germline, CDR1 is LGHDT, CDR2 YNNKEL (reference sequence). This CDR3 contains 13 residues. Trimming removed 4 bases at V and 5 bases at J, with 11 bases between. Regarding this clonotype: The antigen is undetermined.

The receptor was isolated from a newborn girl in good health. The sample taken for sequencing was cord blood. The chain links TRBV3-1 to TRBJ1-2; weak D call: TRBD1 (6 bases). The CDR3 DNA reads TGTGCCAGCAGCCGATCGGGGACATATGGCTACACCTTC. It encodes CASSRSGTYGYTF.